The 26 T cell receptor beta chains below all came from one sample that was sequenced in a study of blood T cell repertoires in COVID-19. Clones were sequenced by immunoSEQ multiplex PCR, and TCRdb holds only the in-frame ones, with some missing. The sample shows fewer than 350,000 clones, about nine tenths of them seen only once. What was sequenced was PBMCs or T cells enriched from blood (not recorded which). Every receptor here comes from a man in his 60s who had recovered from COVID-19.

The chain employs TRBV5-1 and TRBJ2-1; perhaps TRBD2 as D (6 bases). Trimming stripped 2 bases from V and 6 bases from J, with 15 bases between. Germline V gives CDR1 SGHRS, CDR2 YFSETQ. This CDR3 comprises 15 residues. The CDR3 DNA is TGCGCCAGCAGCTTCGGAGCGGGCGGGTTCAATGAGCAGTTCTTC. It translates to CASSFGAGGFNEQFF.

The chain has TRBV24-1 and TRBJ2-1; 11 bases align to TRBD2. Germline CDR1 is KGHDR and CDR2 is SFDVKD. V lost 4 bases, J lost 8 bases, and 9 bases stayed unmatched. This CDR3 region has 16 residues. CDR3 nucleotide sequence: TGTGCCACCAGTGAGTCCACTAGCGGGAGAGTCTATGAGCAGTTCTTC. Translation: CATSESTSGRVYEQFF.

This rearrangement joins TRBV18 to TRBJ1-2, with D hard to call. V lost 2 bases to trimming and J lost 2 bases, with 9 bases between them. The germline CDR1 and CDR2 sequences are KGHSH and LQKENI. CDR3 length equals 14 residues. The CDR3 sequence: CASSPVGRNYGYTF. In DNA, the CDR3 is TGTGCCAGCTCACCAGTGGGCAGGAACTATGGCTACACCTTC.

The rearrangement links TRBV2 to TRBJ1-3; D is ambiguous. The CDR3 is made up of 12 amino acids. V was clipped by 5 bases and J by 4 bases, with 6 bases between them. From germline, CDR1 is SNHLY and CDR2 FYNNEI. The CDR3 loop is CASSLQGNTIYF. The DNA of the CDR3 is TGTGCCAGCAGTTTACAGGGAAACACCATATATTTT.

The V call is TRBV28, the J call TRBJ1-2; TRBD1 is a possible D gene (5 bases). The CDR3 is 13 residues long. Germline CDR1 and CDR2: MDHEN and SYDVKM. The V end lost 7 bases, the J end lost 4 bases, and 13 bases lay between the germline ends. CDR3 residues: CASTPGGSYGYTF. As DNA, the CDR3 is TGTGCCAGCACCCCCGGGGGGAGCTATGGCTACACCTTC.

The chain joins TRBV2 to TRBJ1-5, with D possibly matching TRBD1 (5 bases). V was trimmed by 4 bases and J by 0 bases, leaving 10 bases between them. The CDR3 has 15 amino acids. Germline values: CDR1 SNHLY, CDR2 FYNNEI. CDR3 bases: TGTGCCAGCAGTGGACAGTCCACTAGCAATCAGCCCCAGCATTTT. As protein: CASSGQSTSNQPQHF. Full variable domain (remainder filled in from reference TRBV2 and TRBJ1-5): EPEVTQTPSHQVTQMGQEVILRCVPISNHLYFYWYRQILGQKVEFLVSFYNNEISEKSEIFDDQFSVERPDGSNFTLKIRSTKLEDSAMYFCASSGQSTSNQPQHFGDGTRLSIL.

This clone has only a few counts. The chain combines TRBV30 with TRBJ1-5, with 9 bases aligning to TRBD1. The CDR3 covers 13 residues. CDR1 and CDR2 (germline): GTSNPN, SVGIG (reference sequence). V shed 5 bases, J shed 4 bases, and the junction held 3 bases outside the gene matches. CDR3 sequence reads: CAWGTGSNQPQHF. The DNA for the CDR3 is TGTGCCTGGGGGACAGGGTCAAATCAGCCCCAGCATTTT. Complete variable domain (other parts from reference TRBV30 and TRBJ1-5): SQTIHQWPATLVQPVGSPLSLECTVEGTSNPNLYWYRQAAGRGLQLLFYSVGIGQISSEVPQNLSASRPQDRQFILSSKKLLLSDSGFYLCAWGTGSNQPQHFGDGTRLSIL.

The chain has TRBV7-9 and TRBJ2-5, with TRBD2 matching over 8 bases. Germline assignment: CDR1 SEHNR and CDR2 FQNEAQ (reference sequence). This CDR3 has 15 residues. Unmatched junction bases numbered 6, after V lost 5 bases and J lost 1 base. The DNA for the CDR3 is TGTGCCAGCAGCCCGGGGGGGGCCACCCAAGAGACCCAGTACTTC. Translating gives CASSPGGATQETQYF.

The rearrangement joins TRBV5-1 to TRBJ2-7; 11 positions agree with TRBD2. This CDR3 region has 17 residues. Looked up from germline, CDR1 is SGHRS and CDR2 is YFSETQ. The V segment lost 0 bases and the J segment 5 bases; nucleotides outside the gene matches: 10. CDR3 residues: CASSLALAGGPVNEQYF. In nucleotides, the CDR3 is TGCGCCAGCAGCTTGGCGTTAGCGGGAGGGCCGGTTAACGAGCAGTACTTC.

The chain uses TRBV12-5 and TRBJ2-1; 14 bases map to TRBD2. Per the germline V gene, CDR1 is LGHNT and CDR2 is FRNRAP. With 0 bases clipped from V and 7 bases from J, the junction kept 5 bases outside the gene matches. CDR3 length: 17 residues. This CDR3 reads CASGLVGTSGRRNEQFF. CDR3 sequence (DNA): TGTGCTAGTGGTTTGGTCGGGACTAGCGGGAGAAGAAATGAGCAGTTCTTC.

This chain joins TRBV15 and TRBJ1-1; TRBD1 is a possible D gene (6 bases). This CDR3 has 15 amino acids. Germline CDR1 reads LNHNV; CDR2 reads YYDKDF (reference sequence). Trimming left V 3 bases short and J 1 base short, with 12 bases between. CDR3 DNA sequence: TGTGCCACCAGCAGGCCCGGGACACCGAACACTGAAGCTTTCTTT. It codes for CATSRPGTPNTEAFF.

This rearrangement joins TRBV5-1 to TRBJ2-1; TRBD2 might be the D (6 bases). V gave up 4 bases and J gave up 4 bases, with 18 bases separating them. Germline-derived CDR1 and CDR2 are SGHRS and YFSETQ. This CDR3 has 16 amino acids. The CDR3 sequence is CASSQHGGSEYNEQFF. The CDR3 bases are TGCGCCAGCAGCCAACATGGGGGGAGCGAATACAATGAGCAGTTCTTC.

This clone appeared a single time. CDR3 nucleotide sequence: TGTGCCAGCAGCGTAGACGGGACAGCGTATGGCTACACCTTC. It specifies CASSVDGTAYGYTF. The J gene is TRBJ1-2, the V gene TRBV9; 7 bases align to TRBD1. The CDR3 is 14 amino acids. Unmatched junction bases numbered 4, after V lost 0 bases and J lost 5 bases. CDR1 and CDR2 from the germline V gene are SGDLS and YYNGEE.

The chain has TRBV19 and TRBJ2-7, with a tentative D call TRBD2 (6 bases). The CDR3 sequence is 16 residues long. Trimming removed 1 base at V and 5 bases at J, with 18 bases between. CDR1 is LNHDA and CDR2 is SQIVND in the germline V gene (reference sequence). DNA of the CDR3: TGTGCCAGTAGTATAGTTACGAGCGGGTATAAGGACGAGCAGTACTTC. It translates to CASSIVTSGYKDEQYF. The variable domain in full, with the rest retrieved from reference TRBV19 and TRBJ2-7, is DGGITQSPKYLFRKEGQNVTLSCEQNLNHDAMYWYRQDPGQGLRLIYYSQIVNDFQKGDIAEGYSVSREKKESFPLTVTSAQKNPTAFYLCASSIVTSGYKDEQYFGPGTRLTVT.

CDR3 residues: CSAAQGNWAFF. The CDR3 nucleotides read TGCAGTGCTGCACAGGGGAATTGGGCTTTCTTT. V and J are TRBV20-1 and TRBJ1-1; TRBD1 matches at 7 bases. The germline gives CDR1 DFQATT, CDR2 SNEGSKA (reference sequence). The length of the CDR3 is 11 residues. The J segment lost 11 bases and the V segment lost 5 bases, leaving 8 bases of the junction unmatched.

J is TRBJ2-7 and V is TRBV21-1; TRBD2 is the table's D call and was not checked against the DNA. TRBV21-1 is flagged as a pseudogene. The CDR3 is 14 amino acids. DNA of the CDR3: TGTGCCAGCAACGGACTAGCGGGAGGCTACGAGCAGTACTTC. Translated, it gives CASNGLAGGYEQYF.

The rearrangement uses TRBV5-4 and TRBJ1-6; a possible D gene is TRBD1 (5 bases). The CDR3 is 14 residues long. V was pared by 2 bases and J by 6 bases, with 9 bases between. CDR1 and CDR2 from the germline V gene are SGHNT and YYREEE (reference sequence). CDR3 region: CASSFADSNSPLHF. The CDR3 DNA follows: TGTGCCAGCAGCTTTGCTGACAGTAATTCACCCCTCCACTTT.

V is TRBV4-3 and J is TRBJ2-7; tentative D call: TRBD2 (5 bases). Trimming stripped 0 bases from V and 3 bases from J, with 15 bases between. This CDR3 has 16 residues. The germline V gene encodes CDR1 LGHNA and CDR2 YSLEER. Written as DNA, the CDR3 is TGCGCCAGCAGCCAAGATCCAGGACTTAAGGGCTACGAGCAGTACTTC. Its protein product is CASSQDPGLKGYEQYF.

The rearrangement links TRBV10-3 to TRBJ2-1; TRBD2 agrees at 8 bases. The CDR3 has 15 residues. Germline V gene data show CDR1 as ENHRY and CDR2 as SYGVKD. Trimming took 6 bases from V and 0 from J; bases not matched to a gene: 4. CDR3 residues: CAIRSGSSSYNEQFF. The CDR3 DNA sequence: TGTGCCATCAGAAGCGGGAGTAGCTCCTACAATGAGCAGTTCTTC.

The sample holds a few counts of this clone. The CDR3 DNA follows: TGTGCCAGCAGAACAGGGACAGGGGTAGATACGCAGTATTTT. It translates to CASRTGTGVDTQYF. The chain carries TRBV2 and TRBJ2-3; 10 bases match TRBD1. This CDR3 has 14 amino acids. From germline, CDR1 is SNHLY and CDR2 FYNNEI. The ends lost 6 bases at V and 5 bases at J; junction bases unmatched: 5.

This chain links TRBV5-1 with TRBJ2-5; TRBD1 might be the D (6 bases). The ends were cut back, 4 bases at V and 7 bases at J, with 17 bases in the middle. The germline CDR1 and CDR2 sequences are SGHRS and YFSETQ. The CDR3 totals 14 residues. The CDR3 region has the DNA TGCGCCAGCAGCCGCGCCAGGGGAGACTTGACCCAGTACTTC. Encoded protein: CASSRARGDLTQYF. The whole variable domain, filled in from reference TRBV5-1 and TRBJ2-5, reads KAGVTQTPRYLIKTRGQQVTLSCSPISGHRSVSWYQQTPGQGLQFLFEYFSETQRNKGNFPGRFSGRQFSNSRSEMNVSTLELGDSALYLCASSRARGDLTQYFGPGTRLLVL.

V gene TRBV6-2 or TRBV6-3 combines with J gene TRBJ2-7; 10 positions agree with TRBD1. CDR1 MNHEY and CDR2 SVGEGT come from the germline V gene. There are 20 residues in the CDR3. The ends lost 3 bases at V and 3 bases at J; junction bases unmatched: 20. CDR3 region: CASSYSKGTGDKTTYYEQYF. DNA of the CDR3: TGTGCCAGCAGTTATTCGAAAGGGACAGGGGACAAGACTACCTACTACGAGCAGTACTTC.

V and J are TRBV24-1 and TRBJ2-3; the match to TRBD2 covers 8 bases. Trimming at V came to 5 bases and at J to 5 bases, leaving 8 bases not matched to a gene. CDR3 length equals 15 residues. The germline V gene encodes CDR1 KGHDR and CDR2 SFDVKD. CDR3 sequence (DNA): TGTGCCACCAGTGGGGCCCCGGGAGGGAGAGATACGCAGTATTTT. Translating it yields CATSGAPGGRDTQYF.

The chain is built from TRBV27 and TRBJ2-2; perhaps TRBD1 as D (5 bases). The CDR3 consists of 16 residues. Germline V gene data show CDR1 as MNHEY and CDR2 as SMNVEV (reference sequence). V lost 7 bases and J 0 bases, leaving 15 bases between the germline ends. For the CDR3, the DNA is TGTGCCAGCACCCCCAACACAGGCCCGAACACCGGGGAGCTGTTTTTT. It is translated as CASTPNTGPNTGELFF.

The chain links TRBV9 to TRBJ2-4; D is ambiguous. The germline V gene encodes CDR1 SGDLS and CDR2 YYNGEE. This CDR3 is 13 amino acids long. V lost 0 bases, J lost 6 bases, and 7 bases lay in between. CDR3 nucleotide sequence: TGTGCCAGCAGCGTAGATTACGGAAACATTCAGTACTTC. It codes for CASSVDYGNIQYF.

J is TRBJ2-7 and V is TRBV15; TRBD2 matches 9 bases. The CDR3 is 18 amino acids. Germline V gene sequence: CDR1 LNHNV, CDR2 YYDKDF (reference sequence). Unmatched junction bases numbered 15, after V lost 5 bases and J lost 1 base. CDR3 sequence reads: CATSGASQGSGRSYEQYF. The CDR3 region has the DNA TGTGCCACCAGCGGAGCCTCACAAGGTAGCGGGAGATCCTACGAGCAGTACTTC.